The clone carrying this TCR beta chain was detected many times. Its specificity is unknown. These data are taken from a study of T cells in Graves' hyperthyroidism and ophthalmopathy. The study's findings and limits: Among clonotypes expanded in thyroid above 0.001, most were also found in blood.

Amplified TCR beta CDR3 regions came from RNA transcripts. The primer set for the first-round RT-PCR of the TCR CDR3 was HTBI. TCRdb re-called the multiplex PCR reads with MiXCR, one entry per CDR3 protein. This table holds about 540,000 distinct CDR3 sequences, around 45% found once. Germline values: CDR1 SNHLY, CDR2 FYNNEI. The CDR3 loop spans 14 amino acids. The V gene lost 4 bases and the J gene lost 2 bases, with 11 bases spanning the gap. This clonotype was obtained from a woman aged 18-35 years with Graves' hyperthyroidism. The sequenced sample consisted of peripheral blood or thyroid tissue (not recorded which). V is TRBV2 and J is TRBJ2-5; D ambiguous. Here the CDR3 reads CASSVSSVQETQYF. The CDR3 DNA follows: TGTGCCAGCAGTGTGTCGTCAGTTCAAGAGACCCAGTACTTC.